This T cell receptor beta chain was profiled in a study of CD8+CD57+ T cells in acquired aplastic anemia. Study-level findings and limits: Patients shared 25 to 35 CD8+ CDR3 sequences with controls.

Patients sequenced had flow cytometry evidence of CD8+CD57+ cell expansion. Sampling of blood occurred while the patients had still received no therapy. V was trimmed by 0 bases and J by 12 bases, leaving 20 bases between them. The CDR3 is made up of 15 amino acids. Germline V CDR1 and CDR2: SGHTA, FQGTGA. To note about this clonotype: The antigen remains undetermined.

Genomic DNA provided the template from which TCR beta VDJ and CDR3 profiles were obtained. TCRdb reprocessed the reads with MiXCR, giving one entry per CDR3 protein. Among fewer than 300,000 distinct CDR3 sequences listed, about 80% were seen once. The gene calls are TRBV7-3 and TRBJ1-2; TRBD1 might be the D (5 bases). This receptor was identified in a human donor with aplastic anemia. Source material: sorted CD4+, CD8+, or CD8+CD57+ T cells (not recorded which) from PBMCs. The CDR3 protein is CASSLTGGGDDGDTF. Written as DNA, the CDR3 is TGTGCCAGCAGCTTAACAGGCGGAGGGGACGATGGAGACACCTTC.